One sample yielded the 11 T cell receptor beta chains listed below, sequenced in a study of T-cell reconstitution after alpha-beta-depleted transplantation in children. Unique molecular identifiers were built into the TCRbeta library. One entry per CDR3 protein, called by TCRdb with MiXCR from the PCR reads. The data hold 400,000 to 550,000 distinct CDR3 sequences, with roughly a tenth observed a single time. Sequencing used PBMCs, obtained before TCRalphabeta/CD19-depleted stem cell transplant. The receptors derive from a child younger than 10 with inherited bone marrow failure, due to receive a stem cell transplant.

This clonotype was observed many times. Germline is not matched at one junction end, which may reflect a read error. This chain connects TRBV7-7 to TRBJ2-3; D ambiguous. CDR3 length: 18 residues. Germline V lookup: CDR1 SSHAT, CDR2 FNYEAQ (reference sequence). This CDR3 is CASSSLPISPGGTDTQYF. CDR3 bases: TGTGCTAGCAGCTCATTACCTATATCCCCGGGCGGCACAGATACGCAGTATTTT.

This clonotype was counted only a few times. The V and J genes are TRBV29-1 and TRBJ1-2, with 7 positions matching TRBD1. The CDR3 sequence is 13 residues long. V lost 6 bases and J lost 2; bases outside the gene matches: 6. Germline CDR1 and CDR2: SQVTM and ANQGSEA. CDR3 DNA sequence: TGCAGCGTCACTCTGACAGGGAACTATGGCTACACCTTC. It is translated as CSVTLTGNYGYTF.

On this clonotype itself: A much more abundant neighbour one base away suggests this may be a read error. This chain joins TRBV11-2 and TRBJ1-1; a weak D match, TRBD1 (5 bases). Trimming removed 1 base at V and 4 bases at J, with 13 bases between. Germline V gene data show CDR1 as SGHAT and CDR2 as FQNNGV. The CDR3 covers 15 residues. The CDR3 DNA sequence: TGTGCCAGCAGCTTAGTCCCCAGGGCGAGCACTGAAGCTTTCTTT. Amino acid sequence: CASSLVPRASTEAFF.

This clonotype was observed at least ten times. The chain couples TRBV7-9 to TRBJ1-2; no clear D. The CDR3 length is 14 residues. V lost 2 bases to trimming and J lost 2 bases, with 9 bases between them. The germline CDR1 and CDR2 sequences are SEHNR and FQNEAQ (reference sequence). The CDR3: CASSLKHRNYGYTF. The CDR3 DNA is TGTGCCAGCAGCTTAAAGCACAGAAACTATGGCTACACCTTC. Using reference TRBV7-9 and TRBJ1-2 for the parts outside the CDR3, the full variable domain is DTGVSQNPRHKITKRGQNVTFRCDPISEHNRLYWYRQTLGQGPEFLTYFQNEAQLEKSRLLSDRFSAERPKGSFSTLEIQRTEQGDSAMYLCASSLKHRNYGYTFGSGTRLTVV.

This clonotype was recorded many times. The rearrangement uses TRBV29-1 and TRBJ1-1; the D gene is possibly TRBD1 (6 bases). V dropped 7 bases and J dropped 4 bases, with 19 bases sitting between them. The length of the CDR3 is 14 residues. Germline lookup yields CDR1 SQVTM and CDR2 ANQGSEA. Written as DNA, the CDR3 is TGCAGCGCTGGGGGTCAGGGGTCCGGCACTGAAGCTTTCTTT. It is translated as CSAGGQGSGTEAFF. The whole variable domain, remainder taken from reference TRBV29-1 and TRBJ1-1, is SAVISQKPSRDICQRGTSLTIQCQVDSQVTMMFWYRQQPGQSLTLIATANQGSEATYESGFVIDKFPISRPNLTFSTLTVSNMSPEDSSIYLCSAGGQGSGTEAFFGQGTRLTVV.

The V gene is TRBV7-9, the J gene TRBJ1-1; no reliable D call. This CDR3 is 15 amino acids long. V gave up 5 bases and J gave up 6 bases, with 19 bases separating them. Germline values: CDR1 SEHNR, CDR2 FQNEAQ (reference sequence). CDR3 DNA: TGTGCCAGCAGCCCAAAAGGGAACAGTGCCCCTGAAGCTTTCTTT. Its protein is CASSPKGNSAPEAFF.

In the case of this clonotype: It may be a read error: a sequence one base away is much more abundant. Here the CDR3 DNA reads TGTGCCAGCAGTTTACACGGGGGAACTGAAGCTTTCTTT. Protein: CASSLHGGTEAFF. V and J are TRBV28 and TRBJ1-1, with D perhaps matching TRBD1 (5 bases). CDR1 MDHEN and CDR2 SYDVKM come from the germline V gene. The V end was cut by 2 bases, the J end by 5 bases, with 9 bases between. The CDR3 runs to 13 residues.

This clonotype was seen at least ten times. The chain uses TRBV29-1 and TRBJ1-3; no reliable D call. V was pared by 1 base and J by 0 bases, with 16 bases between. The germline V gene encodes CDR1 SQVTM and CDR2 ANQGSEA. The CDR3 has 17 amino acids. CDR3 nucleotides: TGCAGCGTTGAAGGAGTCCCACGGACCTCCTCTGGAAACACCATATATTTT. Its translation is CSVEGVPRTSSGNTIYF.

In this sample, this clonotype turned up many times. The chain combines TRBV12-3 or TRBV12-4 with TRBJ2-3; 9 positions agree with TRBD2. The CDR3 sequence is 15 residues long. V gave up 1 base and J gave up 4 bases; unmatched junction bases: 3. This CDR3 reads CASSLGAGGADTQYF. CDR3 DNA sequence: TGTGCCAGCAGTTTAGGTGCGGGAGGGGCAGATACGCAGTATTTT.

This clonotype was observed many times. This sequence joins TRBV28 and TRBJ2-5, with 7 bases aligning to TRBD1. The CDR3 runs 15 residues. V dropped 2 bases and J dropped 2; count of bases not matched to a gene: 5. The germline gives CDR1 MDHEN, CDR2 SYDVKM. CDR3 sequence reads: CASSLLLGQQETQYF. The CDR3 DNA follows: TGTGCCAGCAGTTTACTACTGGGACAGCAAGAGACCCAGTACTTC.

This clonotype was picked up many times. The gene calls are TRBV3-1 and TRBJ2-1; 8 bases line up with TRBD2. The CDR3 is 14 residues long. Germline-derived CDR1 and CDR2 are LGHDT and YNNKEL (reference sequence). Unmatched junction bases numbered 5, after V lost 2 bases and J lost 8 bases. This CDR3 reads CASSQRLANDEQFF. The CDR3 nucleotides are TGTGCCAGCAGCCAAAGACTAGCGAACGATGAGCAGTTCTTC.